The T cell receptor (beta chain) under discussion was sequenced for a study of shared clonotypes between healthy human individuals. Remarks on this clone: Its antigen remains unidentified.

At a deep level, the assay was run. The genomic DNA of each subset was split evenly across several immunoSEQ plates. Method: immunoSEQ multiplex PCR; TCRdb's copy keeps in-frame clones and lacks some. There are approximately 1.5 million clones in the sample; 95% to 99% occur only once, and about 0.45% lies in the top ten. In the CD4+ fraction, cells were divided into CD45RA+ naive and CD45RA-negative memory subsets. Study findings and constraints: Sharing across several donors was seen in 4% to 6.5% of naive CD4 clonotypes.

Trimming shortened V by 4 bases and J by 3 bases, and 16 bases separated the two germline ends. This CDR3 spans 15 amino acids. The germline CDR1 and CDR2 sequences are KGHSH and LQKENI. Material: naive CD4+ T cells sorted from blood. Subset defined: CD45RA+ positively selected. The genes are TRBV18 and TRBJ2-7; maybe TRBD1 (6 bases). The clonotype originates from a man aged 25-40 years in good health. The CDR3: CASSLDSRSGYEQYF. DNA for the CDR3: TGTGCCAGCTCACTGGACAGTCGATCAGGCTACGAGCAGTACTTC.